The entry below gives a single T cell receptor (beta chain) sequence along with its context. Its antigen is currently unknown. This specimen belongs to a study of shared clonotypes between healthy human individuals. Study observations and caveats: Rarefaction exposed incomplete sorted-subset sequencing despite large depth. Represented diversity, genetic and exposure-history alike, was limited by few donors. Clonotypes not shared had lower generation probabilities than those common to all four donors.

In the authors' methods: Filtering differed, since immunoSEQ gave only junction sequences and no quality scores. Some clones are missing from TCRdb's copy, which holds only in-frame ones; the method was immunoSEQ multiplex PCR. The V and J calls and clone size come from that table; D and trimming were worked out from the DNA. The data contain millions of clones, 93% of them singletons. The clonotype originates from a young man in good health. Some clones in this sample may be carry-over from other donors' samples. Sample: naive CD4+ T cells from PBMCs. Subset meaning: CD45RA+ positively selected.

Here the CDR3 DNA reads TGTGCCAGCAGCCCGTTAGACGACAATGAGCAGTTCTTC. The encoded protein is CASSPLDDNEQFF. This sequence joins TRBV4-2 and TRBJ2-1; D not resolved. The V gene lost 4 bases and the J gene lost 5 bases, with 9 bases spanning the gap. The germline CDR1 and CDR2 sequences are LGHNA and YNFKEQ. CDR3 length: 13 amino acids.